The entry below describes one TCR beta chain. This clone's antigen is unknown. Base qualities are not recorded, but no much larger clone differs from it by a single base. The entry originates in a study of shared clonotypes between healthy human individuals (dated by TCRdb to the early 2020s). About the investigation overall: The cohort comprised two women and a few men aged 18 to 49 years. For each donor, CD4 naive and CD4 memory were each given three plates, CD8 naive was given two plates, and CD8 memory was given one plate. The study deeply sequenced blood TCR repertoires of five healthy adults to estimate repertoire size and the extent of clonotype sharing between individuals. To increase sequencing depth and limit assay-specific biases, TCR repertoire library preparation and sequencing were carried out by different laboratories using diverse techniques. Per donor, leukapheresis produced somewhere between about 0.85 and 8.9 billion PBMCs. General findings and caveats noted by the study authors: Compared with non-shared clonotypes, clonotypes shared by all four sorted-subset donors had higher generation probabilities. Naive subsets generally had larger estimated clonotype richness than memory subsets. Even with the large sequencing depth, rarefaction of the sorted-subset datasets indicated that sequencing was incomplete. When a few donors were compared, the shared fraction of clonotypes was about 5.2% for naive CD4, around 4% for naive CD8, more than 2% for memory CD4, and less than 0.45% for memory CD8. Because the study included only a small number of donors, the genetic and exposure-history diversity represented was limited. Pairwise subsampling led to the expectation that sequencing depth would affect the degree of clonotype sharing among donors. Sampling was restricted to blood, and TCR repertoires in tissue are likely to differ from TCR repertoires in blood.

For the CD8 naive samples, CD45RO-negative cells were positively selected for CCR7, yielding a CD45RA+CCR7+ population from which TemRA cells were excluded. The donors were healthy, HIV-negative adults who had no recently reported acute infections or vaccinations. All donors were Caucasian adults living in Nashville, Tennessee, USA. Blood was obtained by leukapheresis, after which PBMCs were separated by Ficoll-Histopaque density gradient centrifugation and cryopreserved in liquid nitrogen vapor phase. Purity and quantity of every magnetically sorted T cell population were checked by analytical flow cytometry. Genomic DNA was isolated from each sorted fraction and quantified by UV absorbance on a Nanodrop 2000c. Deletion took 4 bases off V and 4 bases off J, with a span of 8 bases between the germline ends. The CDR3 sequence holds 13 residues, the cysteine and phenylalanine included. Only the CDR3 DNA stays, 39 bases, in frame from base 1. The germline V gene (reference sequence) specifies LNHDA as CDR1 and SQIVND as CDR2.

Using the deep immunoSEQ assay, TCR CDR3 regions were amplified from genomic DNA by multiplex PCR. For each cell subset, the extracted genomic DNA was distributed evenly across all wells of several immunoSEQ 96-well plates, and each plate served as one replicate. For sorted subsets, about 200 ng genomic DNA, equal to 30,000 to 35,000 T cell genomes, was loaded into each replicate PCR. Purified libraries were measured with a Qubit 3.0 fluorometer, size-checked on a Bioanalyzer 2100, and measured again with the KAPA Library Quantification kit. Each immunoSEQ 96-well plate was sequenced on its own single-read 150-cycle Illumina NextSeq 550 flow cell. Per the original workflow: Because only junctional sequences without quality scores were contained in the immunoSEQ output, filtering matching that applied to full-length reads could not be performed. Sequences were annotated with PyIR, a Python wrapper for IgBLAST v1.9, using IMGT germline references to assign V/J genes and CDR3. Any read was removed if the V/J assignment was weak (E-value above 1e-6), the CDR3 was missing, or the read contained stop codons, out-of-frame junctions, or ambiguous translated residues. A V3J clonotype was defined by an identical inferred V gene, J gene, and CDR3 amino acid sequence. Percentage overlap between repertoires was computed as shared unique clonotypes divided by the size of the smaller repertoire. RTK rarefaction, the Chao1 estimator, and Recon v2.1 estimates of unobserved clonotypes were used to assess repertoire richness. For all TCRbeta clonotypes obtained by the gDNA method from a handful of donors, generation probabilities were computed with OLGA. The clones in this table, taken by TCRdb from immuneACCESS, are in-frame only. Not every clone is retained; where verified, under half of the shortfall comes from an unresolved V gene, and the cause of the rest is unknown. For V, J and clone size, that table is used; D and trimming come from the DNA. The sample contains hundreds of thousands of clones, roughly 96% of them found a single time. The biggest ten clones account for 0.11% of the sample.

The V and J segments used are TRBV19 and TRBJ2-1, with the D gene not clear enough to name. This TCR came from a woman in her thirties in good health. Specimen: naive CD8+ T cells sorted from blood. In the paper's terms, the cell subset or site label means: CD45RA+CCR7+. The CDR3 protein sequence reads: CASSKVLYNEQFF. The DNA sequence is TGTGCCAGTAGTAAGGTGCTTTACAATGAGCAGTTCTTC.